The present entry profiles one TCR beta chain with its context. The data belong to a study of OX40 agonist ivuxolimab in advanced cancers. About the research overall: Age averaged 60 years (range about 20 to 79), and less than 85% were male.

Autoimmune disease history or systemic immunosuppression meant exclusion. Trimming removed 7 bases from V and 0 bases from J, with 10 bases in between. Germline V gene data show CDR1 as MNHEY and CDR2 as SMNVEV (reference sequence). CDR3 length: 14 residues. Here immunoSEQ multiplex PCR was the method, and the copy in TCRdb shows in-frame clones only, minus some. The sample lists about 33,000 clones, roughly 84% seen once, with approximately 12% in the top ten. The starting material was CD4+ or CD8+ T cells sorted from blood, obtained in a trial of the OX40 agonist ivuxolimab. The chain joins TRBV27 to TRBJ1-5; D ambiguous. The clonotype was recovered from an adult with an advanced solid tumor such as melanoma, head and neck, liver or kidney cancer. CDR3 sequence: CASNPGYSNQPQHF. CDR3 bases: TGTGCCAGCAACCCCGGATATAGCAATCAGCCCCAGCATTTT.